This is a list of T cell receptor beta chains from one sample in a study of identical twins. From the 5' RACE reads, TCRdb called clonotypes with MiXCR, one entry per CDR3 protein. This sample carries about 100,000 distinct CDR3 sequences, under 6.5% of them seen once, and the ten largest clones take less than 15%. Sequenced sample: memory T cells sorted from blood. All receptors come from a woman in her fifties or sixties in good health. The CDR3 runs from the conserved cysteine through the conserved F or W. Each record gives: CDR3 DNA, CDR3 protein, V gene, J gene, clone size, D gene. A D gene is named only where the DNA matches it firmly. Clone size, where shown, is once, few, many, or a class for clones that have expanded.

CDR3nt: TGCAGTGCCCGGGCCCGACAGATCCAAATGAACACTGAAGCTTTCTTT; CDR3aa: CSARARQIQMNTEAFF; v_gene: TRBV20-1; j_gene: TRBJ1-1; abundance: many; d_gene: .
CDR3nt: TGCAGCGTTGGAGGGAACTACGAGCAGTACTTC; CDR3aa: CSVGGNYEQYF; v_gene: TRBV29-1; j_gene: TRBJ2-7; abundance: few; d_gene: .
CDR3nt: TGTGCCAGCATCGAAAGGCGGGAGGTGACCTACAATGAGCAGTTCTTC; CDR3aa: CASIERREVTYNEQFF; v_gene: TRBV7-8; j_gene: TRBJ2-1; abundance: many; d_gene: TRBD2
CDR3nt: TGTGCCAGCAGCTTCGGGACTCTGGGAGGGAATGAGCAGTTCTTC; CDR3aa: CASSFGTLGGNEQFF; v_gene: TRBV5-5; j_gene: TRBJ2-1; abundance: .; d_gene: TRBD2
CDR3nt: TGTGCCAGCAGCCAGGGGGGACAGGGTGTGGGAGGCTACACCTTC; CDR3aa: CASSQGGQGVGGYTF; v_gene: TRBV4-2; j_gene: TRBJ1-2; abundance: many; d_gene: TRBD1
CDR3nt: TGTGCCACCCAACCCGGGACTAGCGGATACACCGGGGAGCTGTTTTTT; CDR3aa: CATQPGTSGYTGELFF; v_gene: TRBV5-4; j_gene: TRBJ2-2; abundance: many; d_gene: TRBD2
CDR3nt: TGCAGTGCAAGCGGACTAGCGGGACCCAATGAGCAGTTCTTC; CDR3aa: CSASGLAGPNEQFF; v_gene: TRBV20-1; j_gene: TRBJ2-1; abundance: many; d_gene: TRBD2
CDR3nt: TGTGCCAGCAGCTTTGCGAGGCACTACAATGAGCAGTTCTTC; CDR3aa: CASSFARHYNEQFF; v_gene: TRBV5-6; j_gene: TRBJ2-1; abundance: many; d_gene: .
CDR3nt: TGCAGTGCTAGAATCCCACTGGGAGAGACCCAGTACTTC; CDR3aa: CSARIPLGETQYF; v_gene: TRBV20-1; j_gene: TRBJ2-5; abundance: .; d_gene: .
CDR3nt: TGTGCCAGCAGATTGGGAAAAACCTACAATGAGCAGTTCTTC; CDR3aa: CASRLGKTYNEQFF; v_gene: TRBV6-5; j_gene: TRBJ2-1; abundance: many; d_gene: .
CDR3nt: TGTGCCAGCAGCTTCCCTGGGACTAACACCGGGGAGCTGTTTTTT; CDR3aa: CASSFPGTNTGELFF; v_gene: TRBV5-8; j_gene: TRBJ2-2; abundance: many; d_gene: .
CDR3nt: TGTGCCAGCTCACCACCGGCCTTCCCGAACACTGAAGCTTTCTTT; CDR3aa: CASSPPAFPNTEAFF; v_gene: TRBV18; j_gene: TRBJ1-1; abundance: many; d_gene: .
CDR3nt: TGTGCCAGCAGTTCCCTCGGTGAGCCCCAGCATTTT; CDR3aa: CASSSLGEPQHF; v_gene: TRBV12-3/TRBV12-4; j_gene: TRBJ1-5; abundance: many; d_gene: .
CDR3nt: TGTGCCAGCAGTTCTACATGGCTCTCCTACAATGAGCAGTTCTTC; CDR3aa: CASSSTWLSYNEQFF; v_gene: TRBV27; j_gene: TRBJ2-1; abundance: many; d_gene: .
CDR3nt: TGCGCCAGCAGCTTGGGACAGGGAAAGGCCGGGGAGCTGTTTTTT; CDR3aa: CASSLGQGKAGELFF; v_gene: TRBV5-1; j_gene: TRBJ2-2; abundance: many; d_gene: TRBD1
CDR3nt: TGCAGTGCTAGAGATCAGAACTATGGCTACACCTTC; CDR3aa: CSARDQNYGYTF; v_gene: TRBV20-1; j_gene: TRBJ1-2; abundance: many; d_gene: .
CDR3nt: TGTGCCAGCAGCTTAGACTCGGACAGAGGCAATCAGCCCCAGCATTTT; CDR3aa: CASSLDSDRGNQPQHF; v_gene: TRBV7-9; j_gene: TRBJ1-5; abundance: many; d_gene: .
CDR3nt: TGTGCCAGCAGCTTATATGAGGGGAACACCGGGGAGCTGTTTTTT; CDR3aa: CASSLYEGNTGELFF; v_gene: TRBV7-6; j_gene: TRBJ2-2; abundance: few; d_gene: .
CDR3nt: TGTGCCAGCAGTTTAGTGGGGGGGCTTTCGAGCTATGGCTACACCTTC; CDR3aa: CASSLVGGLSSYGYTF; v_gene: TRBV12-3/TRBV12-4; j_gene: TRBJ1-2; abundance: .; d_gene: .
CDR3nt: TGTGCCAGCAGTTTACGCAGCCGCACAGGGGAAGCTTTCTTT; CDR3aa: CASSLRSRTGEAFF; v_gene: TRBV27; j_gene: TRBJ1-1; abundance: many; d_gene: .
CDR3nt: TGTGCCAGCAGGGGCTCGGGACAGCTCTTAGCTGAAGCTTTCTTT; CDR3aa: CASRGSGQLLAEAFF; v_gene: TRBV6-2/TRBV6-3; j_gene: TRBJ1-1; abundance: few; d_gene: TRBD1
CDR3nt: TGCAGTGCCCCGACTAGTTATGGGGAGACCCAGTACTTC; CDR3aa: CSAPTSYGETQYF; v_gene: TRBV20-1; j_gene: TRBJ2-5; abundance: many; d_gene: .
CDR3nt: TGCAGCGTTGAACCACGATCCCAGGTCGGATTGAGTGAGCAGTTCTTC; CDR3aa: CSVEPRSQVGLSEQFF; v_gene: TRBV29-1; j_gene: TRBJ2-1; abundance: .; d_gene: .
CDR3nt: TGTGCCAGCAGTTTATATAGCGGGAGAGCCAATGAGCAGTTCTTC; CDR3aa: CASSLYSGRANEQFF; v_gene: TRBV12-3/TRBV12-4; j_gene: TRBJ2-1; abundance: many; d_gene: TRBD2
CDR3nt: TGTGCCAGCAGGACAGGGACCTATGGCTACACCTTC; CDR3aa: CASRTGTYGYTF; v_gene: TRBV27; j_gene: TRBJ1-2; abundance: many; d_gene: TRBD1
CDR3nt: TGTGCCAGCTCACCACCAATCGTCAGCTCCTACAATGAGCAGTTCTTC; CDR3aa: CASSPPIVSSYNEQFF; v_gene: TRBV18; j_gene: TRBJ2-1; abundance: many; d_gene: .
CDR3nt: TGTGCCAGCAGTTTAGGAGGTTTTGGCACAGATACGCAGTATTTT; CDR3aa: CASSLGGFGTDTQYF; v_gene: TRBV12-3/TRBV12-4; j_gene: TRBJ2-3; abundance: many; d_gene: .
CDR3nt: TGTGCCAGCAGTGTATCGAATGGGGCTCAGCCCCAGCATTTT; CDR3aa: CASSVSNGAQPQHF; v_gene: TRBV6-4; j_gene: TRBJ1-5; abundance: many; d_gene: .
CDR3nt: TGTGCCAGCAGTTTATCGGGACAGGGGGCGAAATCTTCTGGAAACACCATATATTTT; CDR3aa: CASSLSGQGAKSSGNTIYF; v_gene: TRBV12-3/TRBV12-4; j_gene: TRBJ1-3; abundance: many; d_gene: TRBD1
CDR3nt: TGTGCCAGCAGTTTCCGAGGACTAGCGGGGTACACAGATACGCAGTATTTT; CDR3aa: CASSFRGLAGYTDTQYF; v_gene: TRBV12-3/TRBV12-4; j_gene: TRBJ2-3; abundance: many; d_gene: TRBD2
CDR3nt: TGTGCCATCAGTGTTAACGGGCAAGTGGTGTTTTTT; CDR3aa: CAISVNGQVVFF; v_gene: TRBV10-3; j_gene: TRBJ1-4; abundance: many; d_gene: .
CDR3nt: TGTGCCACCGCTGCAGGGCACTCTGGAAACACCATATATTTT; CDR3aa: CATAAGHSGNTIYF; v_gene: TRBV11-2; j_gene: TRBJ1-3; abundance: many; d_gene: .
CDR3nt: TGCGCCAGCAGCCGCATGCGGGGGGCGGTTGAGACCCAGTACTTC; CDR3aa: CASSRMRGAVETQYF; v_gene: TRBV5-1; j_gene: TRBJ2-5; abundance: many; d_gene: TRBD2
CDR3nt: TGCGCCAGCAGCTTGGAGGCCACCGGGGAGCTGTTTTTT; CDR3aa: CASSLEATGELFF; v_gene: TRBV5-1; j_gene: TRBJ2-2; abundance: many; d_gene: .
CDR3nt: TGTGCCACCAGTGACGCCAGGGGGCAGGGCACCGGGGAGCTGTTTTTT; CDR3aa: CATSDARGQGTGELFF; v_gene: TRBV24-1; j_gene: TRBJ2-2; abundance: few; d_gene: TRBD1
CDR3nt: TGCAGCGTGCCGGGGGGGCCTGAGACCCAGTACTTC; CDR3aa: CSVPGGPETQYF; v_gene: TRBV29-1; j_gene: TRBJ2-5; abundance: many; d_gene: TRBD2
CDR3nt: TGTGCGTGCGGGGGTGGCTATGGCTACACCTTC; CDR3aa: CACGGGYGYTF; v_gene: TRBV6-5; j_gene: TRBJ1-2; abundance: .; d_gene: .
CDR3nt: TGCGCCAGCAGCTTGGGAGGGTTTAGCTACAATGAGCAGTTCTTC; CDR3aa: CASSLGGFSYNEQFF; v_gene: TRBV5-1; j_gene: TRBJ2-1; abundance: .; d_gene: .
CDR3nt: TGTGCCAGTAGCGCCCAGGGTTCTAACTATGGCTACACCTTC; CDR3aa: CASSAQGSNYGYTF; v_gene: TRBV19; j_gene: TRBJ1-2; abundance: .; d_gene: .
CDR3nt: TGTGCCAGTAGTAAGGCCGGGACTAGCGGGAGTAATGAGCAGTTCTTC; CDR3aa: CASSKAGTSGSNEQFF; v_gene: TRBV19; j_gene: TRBJ2-1; abundance: .; d_gene: TRBD2
CDR3nt: TGTGCCACCAGCAGAGATCGGACGGGACTGGGGTTC; CDR3aa: CATSRDRTGLGF; v_gene: TRBV15; j_gene: TRBJ2-5; abundance: few; d_gene: .
CDR3nt: TGCAGTGCTAGAGATCGGGTCTGGCCGGATACGCAGTATTTT; CDR3aa: CSARDRVWPDTQYF; v_gene: TRBV20-1; j_gene: TRBJ2-3; abundance: .; d_gene: .
CDR3nt: TGTGCCAGCAGCTTAAACTCAGGGGGAGTCACCGGGGAGCTGTTTTTT; CDR3aa: CASSLNSGGVTGELFF; v_gene: TRBV11-3; j_gene: TRBJ2-2; abundance: .; d_gene: TRBD1
CDR3nt: TGCGCCAGCAGCCTCCGGGACAGGGGGGATGATACGCAGTATTTT; CDR3aa: CASSLRDRGDDTQYF; v_gene: TRBV4-1; j_gene: TRBJ2-3; abundance: few; d_gene: TRBD1
CDR3nt: TGCAGCGTTGAAGGTGGTGCGACGGATGGCTACACCTTC; CDR3aa: CSVEGGATDGYTF; v_gene: TRBV29-1; j_gene: TRBJ1-2; abundance: many; d_gene: .
CDR3nt: TGTGCCAGCAGATCGGGGGGGGTCGTCCACGTTACGCAGTATTTT; CDR3aa: CASRSGGVVHVTQYF; v_gene: TRBV28; j_gene: TRBJ2-3; abundance: many; d_gene: TRBD2
CDR3nt: TGTGCCAGCAGTATGGTGGGAGTTGAACTGTTTTTT; CDR3aa: CASSMVGVELFF; v_gene: TRBV6-1; j_gene: TRBJ1-4; abundance: .; d_gene: .
CDR3nt: TGTGCCAGCAGCCCCTATTCGCTTAGGGGTACAGGGACGAACACTGAAGCTTTCTTT; CDR3aa: CASSPYSLRGTGTNTEAFF; v_gene: TRBV14; j_gene: TRBJ1-1; abundance: many; d_gene: .